These 15 T cell receptor beta chains share one sample of origin, sequenced in a study of memory CD4+ T cells and cytomegalovirus serostatus. Single viable CD3+CD4+CD8-CD45RO+ cells were sorted as the memory CD4+ T cells. This table comes from immunoSEQ multiplex PCR, and its TCRdb copy is limited to in-frame clones, with some not included. This table holds about 38,000 clones, around 79% found once. The specimen sequenced was memory CD4+ T cells from blood. Receptor source: an adult in good health and CMV-seropositive.

The CDR3 DNA reads TGTGCCATCAGCCAAGGACAGCTGACAGATACGCAGTATTTT. Encoded protein: CAISQGQLTDTQYF. The chain uses TRBV10-3 and TRBJ2-3, with D possibly matching TRBD1 (6 bases). CDR1 is ENHRY, CDR2 SYGVKD, per germline. The CDR3 has 14 amino acids. Trimming took off 6 bases at V and 3 bases at J, with 13 bases between the two ends.

CDR3 sequence: CASKYGVGHNQPQHF. The CDR3 DNA reads as TGTGCCAGTAAGTATGGGGTTGGGCACAATCAGCCCCAGCATTTT. J is TRBJ1-5 and V is TRBV19; D is uncertain. The CDR3 loop spans 15 amino acids. Germline V gives CDR1 LNHDA, CDR2 SQIVND (reference sequence). Trimming removed 7 bases from V and 3 bases from J, with 16 bases in between.

The chain carries TRBV29-1 and TRBJ2-1; D gene unclear. V was trimmed by 4 bases and J by 4 bases, leaving 5 bases between them. The CDR3 sequence is 11 residues long. Germline CDR1 and CDR2: SQVTM and ANQGSEA. In DNA, the CDR3 is TGCAGCGTTGGCCCGTACAATGAGCAGTTCTTC. Its translation is CSVGPYNEQFF.

The chain uses TRBV5-1 and TRBJ1-2; D remains unclear. Germline V gene lookup returns CDR1 SGHRS and CDR2 YFSETQ. The V end was cut by 2 bases, the J end by 0 bases, with 8 bases between. The CDR3 has 14 residues. This chain's CDR3 is CASSLSQANYGYTF. The CDR3 DNA reads TGCGCCAGCAGCTTATCCCAAGCTAACTATGGCTACACCTTC.

V and J are TRBV4-1 and TRBJ1-5, with D unresolved. V lost 4 bases and J 6 bases, leaving 16 bases between the germline ends. Germline CDR1 reads MGHRA; CDR2 reads YSYEKL. This CDR3 contains 15 residues. The CDR3 DNA reads as TGCGCCAGCAGCCCTAGATGGGGAGGGAGTCAGCCCCAGCATTTT. Translating gives CASSPRWGGSQPQHF.

The chain joins TRBV6-5 to TRBJ1-5; weak D call: TRBD1 (6 bases). CDR1 is MNHEY, CDR2 SVGAGI, per germline. The CDR3 is 14 amino acids. Between the trimmed V and J ends, which lost 5 bases and 3 bases, there was a span of 11 bases. CDR3 sequence (DNA): TGTGCCAGCAGTCCGACAGGAAACAATCAGCCCCAGCATTTT. The encoded protein is CASSPTGNNQPQHF.

The J gene is TRBJ2-1, the V gene TRBV9, with unresolved D. Germline V gene sequence: CDR1 SGDLS, CDR2 YYNGEE. The CDR3 runs to 15 residues. Trimming took 0 bases from V and 7 from J, leaving 14 bases between them. This CDR3 reads CASSVVWDRLNEQFF. The CDR3 DNA is TGTGCCAGCAGCGTAGTCTGGGATAGGTTAAATGAGCAGTTCTTC. Complete variable domain (other parts from reference TRBV9 and TRBJ2-1): DSGVTQTPKHLITATGQRVTLRCSPRSGDLSVYWYQQSLDQGLQFLIQYYNGEERAKGNILERFSAQQFPDLHSELNLSSLELGDSALYFCASSVVWDRLNEQFFGPGTRLTVL.

This chain joins TRBV11-3 and TRBJ2-3; D not certain. Per the germline V gene, CDR1 is SGHNT and CDR2 is YENEEA. The CDR3 sequence is 15 residues long. V lost 1 base to trimming and J lost 2 bases, with 10 bases between them. CDR3: CASSLGRSFTDTQYF. Written as DNA, the CDR3 is TGTGCCAGCAGCTTAGGGCGGAGTTTCACAGATACGCAGTATTTT.

This chain links TRBV5-4 with TRBJ1-3, with D tentatively TRBD1 (5 bases). Germline V gives CDR1 SGHNT, CDR2 YYREEE (reference sequence). Trimming pared 2 bases from V and 0 bases from J, leaving 9 bases between. This CDR3 has 15 residues. The CDR3 DNA sequence: TGTGCCAGCAGCTTACGACAGAACTCTGGAAACACCATATATTTT. As protein: CASSLRQNSGNTIYF.

The rearrangement links TRBV11-2 to TRBJ1-2, with 8 bases fitting TRBD1. Trimming at V came to 4 bases and at J to 6 bases, leaving 4 bases not matched to a gene. CDR1 is SGHAT and CDR2 is FQNNGV in the germline V gene. There are 13 residues in the CDR3. DNA for the CDR3: TGTGCCAGCAGCTCCAGACAGGGGAATGGCTACACCTTC. Translating gives CASSSRQGNGYTF.

In its sample, this clone was seen once. The J gene is TRBJ2-5, the V gene TRBV29-1; a possible D gene is TRBD1 (5 bases). V was clipped by 0 bases and J by 2 bases, with 7 bases between them. The length of the CDR3 is 13 residues. Germline CDR1 and CDR2: SQVTM and ANQGSEA. CDR3 sequence (DNA): TGCAGCGTTGAAGACGACAGACAAGAGACCCAGTACTTC. Its translation: CSVEDDRQETQYF.

This sequence joins TRBV5-6 and TRBJ2-3, with TRBD2 matching over 9 bases. The CDR3 is 16 amino acids. From germline, CDR1 is SGHDT and CDR2 YYEEEE. J lost 5 bases, V lost 0 bases, and 7 bases had no gene match. This CDR3 reads CASSLVGLASIDTQYF. The DNA of the CDR3 is TGTGCCAGCAGCTTGGTGGGACTAGCTTCGATAGATACGCAGTATTTT. Variable domain in full (rest from reference TRBV5-6 and TRBJ2-3): DAGVTQSPTHLIKTRGQQVTLRCSPKSGHDTVSWYQQALGQGPQFIFQYYEEEERQRGNFPDRFSGHQFPNYSSELNVNALLLGDSALYLCASSLVGLASIDTQYFGPGTRLTVL.

The chain couples TRBV6-6 to TRBJ1-5; 7 bases map to TRBD1. The CDR3 is made up of 13 amino acids. V trimming: 6 bases; J trimming: 5 bases; junction bases outside the gene matches: 4. Germline V CDR1 and CDR2: MNHNY, SVGAGI (reference sequence). CDR3 nucleotides: TGTGCCAGCAGCCTGACAGGGTATCAGCCCCAGCATTTT. Residues: CASSLTGYQPQHF.

The chain recombines TRBV5-6 with TRBJ2-7; D perhaps matches TRBD2 (6 bases). In germline, CDR1 is SGHDT, CDR2 YYEEEE. The CDR3 is made up of 15 amino acids. V gave up 4 bases and J gave up 4 bases, with 18 bases separating them. This chain's CDR3 is CASSTRDSYHYEQYF. CDR3 nucleotides: TGTGCCAGCAGCACCCGGGACTCCTACCATTACGAGCAGTACTTC. Variable domain in full (rest from reference TRBV5-6 and TRBJ2-7): DAGVTQSPTHLIKTRGQQVTLRCSPKSGHDTVSWYQQALGQGPQFIFQYYEEEERQRGNFPDRFSGHQFPNYSSELNVNALLLGDSALYLCASSTRDSYHYEQYFGPGTRLTVT.

V gene TRBV5-1 combines with J gene TRBJ1-1; a weak D match, TRBD1 (6 bases). The CDR3 is 14 amino acids. V was clipped by 0 bases and J by 2 bases, with 8 bases between them. Germline CDR1 and CDR2: SGHRS and YFSETQ. CDR3 sequence: CASSLDRANTEAFF. The CDR3 DNA sequence: TGCGCCAGCAGCTTGGACAGGGCCAACACTGAAGCTTTCTTT.